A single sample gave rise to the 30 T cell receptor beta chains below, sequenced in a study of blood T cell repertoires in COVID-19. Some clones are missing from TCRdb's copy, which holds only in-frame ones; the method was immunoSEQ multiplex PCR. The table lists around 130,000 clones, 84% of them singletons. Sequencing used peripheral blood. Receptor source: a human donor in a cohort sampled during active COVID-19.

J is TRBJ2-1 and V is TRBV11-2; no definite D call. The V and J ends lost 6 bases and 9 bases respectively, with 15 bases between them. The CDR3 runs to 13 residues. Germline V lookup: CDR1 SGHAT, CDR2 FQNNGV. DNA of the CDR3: TGTGCCAGCAGAACCCCCCCACTCGGTGAGCAGTTCTTC. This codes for CASRTPPLGEQFF.

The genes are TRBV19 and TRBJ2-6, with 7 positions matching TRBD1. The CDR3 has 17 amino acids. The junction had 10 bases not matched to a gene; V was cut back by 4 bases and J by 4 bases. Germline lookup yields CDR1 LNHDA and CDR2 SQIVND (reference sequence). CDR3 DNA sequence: TGTGCCAGTAGTACCAGGACAGGAGGTGCCGGGGCCAACGTCCTGACTTTC. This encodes CASSTRTGGAGANVLTF.

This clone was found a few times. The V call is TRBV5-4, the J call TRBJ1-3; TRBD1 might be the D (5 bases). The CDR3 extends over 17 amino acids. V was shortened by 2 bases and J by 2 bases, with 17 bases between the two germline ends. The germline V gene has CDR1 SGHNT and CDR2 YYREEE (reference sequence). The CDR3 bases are TGTGCCAGCAGCTTTAGGGAGGGGCCTTTGGCTGGAAACACCATATATTTT. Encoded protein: CASSFREGPLAGNTIYF.

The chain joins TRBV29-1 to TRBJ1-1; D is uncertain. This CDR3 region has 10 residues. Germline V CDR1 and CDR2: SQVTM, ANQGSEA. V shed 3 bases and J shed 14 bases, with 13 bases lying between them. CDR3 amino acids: CSVDMDEAFF. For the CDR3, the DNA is TGCAGCGTTGACATGGATGAGGCGTTCTTT.

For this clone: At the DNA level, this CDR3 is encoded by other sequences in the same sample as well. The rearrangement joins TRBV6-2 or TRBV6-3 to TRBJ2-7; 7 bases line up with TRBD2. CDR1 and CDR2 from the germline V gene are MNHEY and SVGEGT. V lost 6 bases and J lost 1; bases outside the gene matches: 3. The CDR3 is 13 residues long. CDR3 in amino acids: CASSPGLSYEQYF. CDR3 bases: TGTGCCAGCAGCCCGGGACTATCCTACGAGCAGTACTTC.

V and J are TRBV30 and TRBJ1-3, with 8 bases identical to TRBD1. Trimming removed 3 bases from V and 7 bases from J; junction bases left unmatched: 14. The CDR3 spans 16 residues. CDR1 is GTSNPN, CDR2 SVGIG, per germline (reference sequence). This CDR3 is CAWRSPGQVRGNTIYF. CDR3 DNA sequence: TGTGCCTGGAGAAGCCCGGGACAGGTCCGGGGGAACACCATATATTTT.

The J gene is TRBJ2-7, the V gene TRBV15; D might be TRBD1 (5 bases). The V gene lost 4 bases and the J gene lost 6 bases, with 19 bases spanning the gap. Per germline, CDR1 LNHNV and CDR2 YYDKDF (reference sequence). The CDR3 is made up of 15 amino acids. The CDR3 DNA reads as TGTGCCACCAGCACCGATCAGGGTTTGCTCTCCGAGCAGTACTTC. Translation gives CATSTDQGLLSEQYF.

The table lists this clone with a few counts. In DNA, the CDR3 is TGTGCCAGCAGCCCCACCGTACCGAGCTCCTACAATGAGCAGTTCTTC. It codes for CASSPTVPSSYNEQFF. The chain has TRBV5-4 and TRBJ2-1; no clear D. The CDR3 covers 16 residues. Deletions cut 4 bases from V and 0 bases from J, with 14 bases between. Germline V gives CDR1 SGHNT, CDR2 YYREEE (reference sequence).

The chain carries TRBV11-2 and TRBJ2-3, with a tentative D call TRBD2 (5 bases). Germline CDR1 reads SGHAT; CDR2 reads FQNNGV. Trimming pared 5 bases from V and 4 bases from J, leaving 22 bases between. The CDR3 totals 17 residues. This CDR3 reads CASSITRPRLIPDTQYF. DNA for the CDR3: TGTGCCAGCAGCATCACCAGACCCAGACTAATCCCAGATACGCAGTATTTT.

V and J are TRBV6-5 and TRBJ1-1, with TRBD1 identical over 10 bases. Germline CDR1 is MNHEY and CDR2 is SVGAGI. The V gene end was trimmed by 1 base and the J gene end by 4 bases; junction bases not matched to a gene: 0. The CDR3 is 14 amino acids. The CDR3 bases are TGTGCCAGCAGTTACTGGACAGGGGGCACTGAAGCTTTCTTT. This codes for CASSYWTGGTEAFF.

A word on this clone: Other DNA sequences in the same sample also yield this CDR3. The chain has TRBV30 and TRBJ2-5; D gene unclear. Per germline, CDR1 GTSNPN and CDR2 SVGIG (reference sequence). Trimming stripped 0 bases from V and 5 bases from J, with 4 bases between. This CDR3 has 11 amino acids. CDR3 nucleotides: TGTGCCTGGAGTGTGAGGGAGACCCAGTACTTC. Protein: CAWSVRETQYF.

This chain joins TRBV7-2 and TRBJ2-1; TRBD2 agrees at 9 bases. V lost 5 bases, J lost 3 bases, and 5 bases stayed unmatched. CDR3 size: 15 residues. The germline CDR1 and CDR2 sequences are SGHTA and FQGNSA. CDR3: CASSPLTSGYNEQFF. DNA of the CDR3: TGTGCCAGCAGCCCACTGACTAGCGGCTACAATGAGCAGTTCTTC.

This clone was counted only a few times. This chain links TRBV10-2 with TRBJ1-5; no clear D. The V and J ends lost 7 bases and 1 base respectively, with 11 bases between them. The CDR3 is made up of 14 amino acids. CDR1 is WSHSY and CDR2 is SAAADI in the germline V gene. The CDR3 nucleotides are TGCGCCAGCAAAGATTCGGGAAGCAATCAGCCCCAGCATTTT. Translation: CASKDSGSNQPQHF.

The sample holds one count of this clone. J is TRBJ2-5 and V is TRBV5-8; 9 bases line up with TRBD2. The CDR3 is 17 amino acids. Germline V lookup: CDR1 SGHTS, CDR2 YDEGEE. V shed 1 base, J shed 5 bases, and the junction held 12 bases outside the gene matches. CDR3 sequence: CASSLNLRRGGRETQYF. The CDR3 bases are TGTGCCAGCAGCTTGAACTTGCGGCGGGGGGGCCGGGAGACCCAGTACTTC. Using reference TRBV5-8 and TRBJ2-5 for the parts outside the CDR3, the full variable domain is EAGVTQSPTHLIKTRGQQATLRCSPISGHTSVYWYQQALGLGLQFLLWYDEGEERNRGNFPPRFSGRQFPNYSSELNVNALELEDSALYLCASSLNLRRGGRETQYFGPGTRLLVL.

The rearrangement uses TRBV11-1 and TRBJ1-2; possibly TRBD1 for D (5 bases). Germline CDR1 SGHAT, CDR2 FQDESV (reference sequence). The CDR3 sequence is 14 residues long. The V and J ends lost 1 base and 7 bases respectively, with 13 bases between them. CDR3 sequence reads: CASSLVQEPLGYTF. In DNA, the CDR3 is TGTGCCAGCAGCTTAGTACAGGAGCCTCTTGGCTACACCTTC.

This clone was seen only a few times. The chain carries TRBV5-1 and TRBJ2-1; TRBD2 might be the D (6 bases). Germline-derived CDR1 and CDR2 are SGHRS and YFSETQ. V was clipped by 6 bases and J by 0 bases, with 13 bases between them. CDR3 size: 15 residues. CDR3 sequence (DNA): TGCGCCAGCACTTGGGGGACTGGCTCCTACAATGAGCAGTTCTTC. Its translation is CASTWGTGSYNEQFF. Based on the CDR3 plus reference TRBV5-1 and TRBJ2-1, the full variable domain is KAGVTQTPRYLIKTRGQQVTLSCSPISGHRSVSWYQQTPGQGLQFLFEYFSETQRNKGNFPGRFSGRQFSNSRSEMNVSTLELGDSALYLCASTWGTGSYNEQFFGPGTRLTVL.

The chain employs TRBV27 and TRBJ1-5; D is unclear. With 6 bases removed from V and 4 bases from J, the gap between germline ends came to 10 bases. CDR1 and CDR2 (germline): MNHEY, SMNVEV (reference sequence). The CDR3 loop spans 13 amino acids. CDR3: CASSSWPNQPQHF. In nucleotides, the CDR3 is TGTGCCAGCAGCTCTTGGCCAAATCAGCCCCAGCATTTT.

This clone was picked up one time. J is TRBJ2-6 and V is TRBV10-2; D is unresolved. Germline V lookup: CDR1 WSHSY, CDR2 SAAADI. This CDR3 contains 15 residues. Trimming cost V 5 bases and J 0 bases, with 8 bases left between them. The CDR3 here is CASSHFNSGANVLTF. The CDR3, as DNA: TGCGCCAGCAGTCACTTTAACTCTGGGGCCAACGTCCTGACTTTC.

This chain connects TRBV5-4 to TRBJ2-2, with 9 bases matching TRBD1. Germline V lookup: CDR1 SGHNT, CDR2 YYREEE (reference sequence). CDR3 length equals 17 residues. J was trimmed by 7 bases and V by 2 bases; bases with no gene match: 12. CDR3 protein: CASSLLGQGRRDGELFF. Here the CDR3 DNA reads TGTGCCAGCAGCTTACTCGGACAGGGGCGAAGGGACGGGGAGCTGTTTTTT.

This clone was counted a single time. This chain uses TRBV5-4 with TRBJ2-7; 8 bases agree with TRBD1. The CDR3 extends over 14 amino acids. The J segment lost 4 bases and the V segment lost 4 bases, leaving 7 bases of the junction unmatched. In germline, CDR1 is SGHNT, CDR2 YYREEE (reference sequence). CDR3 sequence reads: CASSPVGQEYEQYF. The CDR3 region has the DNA TGTGCCAGCAGCCCAGTGGGACAGGAGTACGAGCAGTACTTC.

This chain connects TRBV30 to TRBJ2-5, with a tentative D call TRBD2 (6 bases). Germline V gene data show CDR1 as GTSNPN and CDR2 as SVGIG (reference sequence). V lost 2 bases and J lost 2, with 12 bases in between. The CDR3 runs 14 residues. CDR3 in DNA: TGTGCCTGGAGTTTGACTAGATGGCAAGAGACCCAGTACTTC. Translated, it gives CAWSLTRWQETQYF.

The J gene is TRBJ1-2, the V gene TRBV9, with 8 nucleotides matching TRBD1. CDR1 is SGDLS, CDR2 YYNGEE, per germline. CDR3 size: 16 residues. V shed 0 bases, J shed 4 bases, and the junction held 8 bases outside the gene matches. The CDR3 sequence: CASSVGPPDRAYGYTF. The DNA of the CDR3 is TGTGCCAGCAGCGTAGGACCCCCGGACAGGGCCTATGGCTACACCTTC.

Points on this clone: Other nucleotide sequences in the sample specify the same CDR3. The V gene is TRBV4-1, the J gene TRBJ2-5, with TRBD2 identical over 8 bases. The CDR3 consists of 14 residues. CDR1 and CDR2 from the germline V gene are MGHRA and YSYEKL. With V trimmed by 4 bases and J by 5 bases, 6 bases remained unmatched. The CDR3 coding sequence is TGCGCCAGCAGCCCGGGACTAGTAAGGGAGACCCAGTACTTC. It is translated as CASSPGLVRETQYF.

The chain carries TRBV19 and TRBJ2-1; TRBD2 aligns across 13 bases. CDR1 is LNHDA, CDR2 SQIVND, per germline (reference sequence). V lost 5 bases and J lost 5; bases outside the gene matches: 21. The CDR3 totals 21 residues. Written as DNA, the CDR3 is TGTGCCAGTAGTGTCCTTACTAGCGGGGGGGCTGGGGCCCGACTAGACAATGAGCAGTTCTTC. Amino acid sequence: CASSVLTSGGAGARLDNEQFF. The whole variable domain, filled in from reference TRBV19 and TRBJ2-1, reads DGGITQSPKYLFRKEGQNVTLSCEQNLNHDAMYWYRQDPGQGLRLIYYSQIVNDFQKGDIAEGYSVSREKKESFPLTVTSAQKNPTAFYLCASSVLTSGGAGARLDNEQFFGPGTRLTVL.

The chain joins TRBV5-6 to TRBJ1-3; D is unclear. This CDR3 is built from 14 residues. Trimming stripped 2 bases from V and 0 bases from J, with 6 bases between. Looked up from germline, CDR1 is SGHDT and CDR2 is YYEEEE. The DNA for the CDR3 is TGTGCCAGCAGCTTCGCGGGCTCTGGAAACACCATATATTTT. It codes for CASSFAGSGNTIYF.

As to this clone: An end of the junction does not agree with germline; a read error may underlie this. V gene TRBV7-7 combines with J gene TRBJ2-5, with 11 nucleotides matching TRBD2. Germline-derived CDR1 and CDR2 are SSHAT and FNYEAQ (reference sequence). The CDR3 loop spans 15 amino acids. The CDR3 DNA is TGTGCTAGCAGCGCCAACCTAGCGGGGGGAGAGACCCAGTACTTC. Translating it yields CASSANLAGGETQYF.

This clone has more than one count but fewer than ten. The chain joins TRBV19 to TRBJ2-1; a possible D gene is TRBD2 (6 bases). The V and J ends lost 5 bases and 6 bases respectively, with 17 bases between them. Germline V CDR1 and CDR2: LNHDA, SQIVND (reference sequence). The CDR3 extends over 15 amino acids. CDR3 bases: TGTGCCAGTAGTCCAACTCTGGGGGGAAGCAATGAGCAGTTCTTC. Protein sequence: CASSPTLGGSNEQFF.

The CDR3 bases are TGTGCCAGCAGCCTACAACAGGGGGCGAGGGGCTACACCTTC. Residues: CASSLQQGARGYTF. The genes are TRBV9 and TRBJ1-2, with TRBD1 matching over 9 bases. Germline loops: CDR1 SGDLS, CDR2 YYNGEE. V trimming: 4 bases; J trimming: 8 bases; junction bases outside the gene matches: 9. The CDR3 extends over 14 amino acids. The whole variable domain, filled in from reference TRBV9 and TRBJ1-2, reads DSGVTQTPKHLITATGQRVTLRCSPRSGDLSVYWYQQSLDQGLQFLIQYYNGEERAKGNILERFSAQQFPDLHSELNLSSLELGDSALYFCASSLQQGARGYTFGSGTRLTVV.

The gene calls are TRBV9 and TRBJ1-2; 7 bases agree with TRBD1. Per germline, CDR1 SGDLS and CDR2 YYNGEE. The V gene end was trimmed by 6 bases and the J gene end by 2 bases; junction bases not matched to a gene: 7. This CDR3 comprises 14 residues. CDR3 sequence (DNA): TGTGCCAGCAACCTACAGGGGCTAAACTATGGCTACACCTTC. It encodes CASNLQGLNYGYTF.

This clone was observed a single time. The chain's CDR3 is CASSITQGTTPQHF. The DNA for the CDR3 is TGTGCCAGTAGTATTACACAGGGGACGACGCCCCAGCATTTT. This sequence joins TRBV19 and TRBJ1-5; 7 nucleotides agree with TRBD1. This CDR3 has 14 amino acids. Unmatched junction bases numbered 8, after V lost 3 bases and J lost 9 bases. Germline assignment: CDR1 LNHDA and CDR2 SQIVND (reference sequence).